The entry below gives a single T cell receptor beta chain sequence along with its context. Its cognate antigen is unknown. This entry comes from a study of OX40 agonist ivuxolimab in advanced cancers. Points from the study as a whole: At 0.1 to 3.0 mg/kg, CD4+ and CD8+ blood T cells expanded clonally by week 6.

Clones were sequenced by immunoSEQ multiplex PCR, and TCRdb holds only the in-frame ones, with some missing. The sample has fewer than 100,000 clones; about 83% are singletons. The clonotype was recovered from an adult with an advanced solid tumor such as melanoma, head and neck, liver or kidney cancer. The specimen comprised CD4+ or CD8+ T cells sorted from blood, sampled in a trial of the OX40 agonist ivuxolimab.

CDR3: CASSADRQETQYF. The CDR3 region has the DNA TGTGCCAGCTCAGCCGACAGGCAAGAGACCCAGTACTTC. The chain carries TRBV18 and TRBJ2-5; D is perhaps TRBD1 (6 bases). Between the trimmed V and J ends, which lost 5 bases and 2 bases, there was a span of 9 bases. This CDR3 is 13 amino acids long. Germline CDR1 reads KGHSH; CDR2 reads LQKENI. The full variable domain, in which reference TRBV18 and TRBJ2-5 provide the parts outside the CDR3, is NAGVMQNPRHLVRRRGQEARLRCSPMKGHSHVYWYRQLPEEGLKFMVYLQKENIIDESGMPKERFSAEFPKEGPSILRIQQVVRGDSAAYFCASSADRQETQYFGPGTRLLVL.